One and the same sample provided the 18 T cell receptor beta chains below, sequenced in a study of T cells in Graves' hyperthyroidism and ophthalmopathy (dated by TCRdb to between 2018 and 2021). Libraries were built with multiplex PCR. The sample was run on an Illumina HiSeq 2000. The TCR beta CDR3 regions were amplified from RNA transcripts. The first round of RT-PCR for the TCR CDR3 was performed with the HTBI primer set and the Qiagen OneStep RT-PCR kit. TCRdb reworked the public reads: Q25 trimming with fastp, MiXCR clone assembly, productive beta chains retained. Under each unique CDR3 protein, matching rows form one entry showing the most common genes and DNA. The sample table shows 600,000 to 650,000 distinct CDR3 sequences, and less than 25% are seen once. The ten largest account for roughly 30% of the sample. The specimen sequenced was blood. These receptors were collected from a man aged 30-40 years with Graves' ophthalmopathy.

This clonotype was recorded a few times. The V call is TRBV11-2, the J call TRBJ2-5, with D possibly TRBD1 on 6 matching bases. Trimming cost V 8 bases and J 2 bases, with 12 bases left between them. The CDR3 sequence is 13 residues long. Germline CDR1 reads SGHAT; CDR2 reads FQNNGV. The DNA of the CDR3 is TGTGCCAGCGGGGGCTTGGGACAAGAGACCCAGTACTTC. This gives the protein CASGGLGQETQYF.

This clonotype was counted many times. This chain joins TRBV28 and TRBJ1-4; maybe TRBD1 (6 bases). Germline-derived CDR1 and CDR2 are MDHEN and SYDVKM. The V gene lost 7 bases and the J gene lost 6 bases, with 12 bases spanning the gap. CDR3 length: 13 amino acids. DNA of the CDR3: TGTGCCAGCAAGTTGGAGGGGGATGAAAAACTGTTTTTT. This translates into CASKLEGDEKLFF.

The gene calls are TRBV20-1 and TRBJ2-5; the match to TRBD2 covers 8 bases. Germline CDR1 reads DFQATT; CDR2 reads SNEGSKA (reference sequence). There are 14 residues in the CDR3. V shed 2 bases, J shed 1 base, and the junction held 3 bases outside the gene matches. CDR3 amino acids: CSARTTSGQETQYF. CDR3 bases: TGCAGTGCTAGAACAACTAGCGGCCAAGAGACCCAGTACTTC.

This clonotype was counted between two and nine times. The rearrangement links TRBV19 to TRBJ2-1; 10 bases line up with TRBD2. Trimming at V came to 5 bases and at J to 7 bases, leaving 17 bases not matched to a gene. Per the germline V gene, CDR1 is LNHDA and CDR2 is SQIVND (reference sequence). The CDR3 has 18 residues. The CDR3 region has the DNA TGTGCCAGTAGTGTCCCCTGGGTTAGCGGGAGGCAGGGAAATGAGCAGTTCTTC. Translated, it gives CASSVPWVSGRQGNEQFF.

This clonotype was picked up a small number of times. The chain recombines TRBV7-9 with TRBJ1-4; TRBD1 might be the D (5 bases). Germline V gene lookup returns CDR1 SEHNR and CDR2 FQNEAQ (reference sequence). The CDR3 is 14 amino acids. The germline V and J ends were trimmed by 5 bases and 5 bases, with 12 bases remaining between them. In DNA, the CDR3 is TGTGCCAGCAGCCACAGGACCCAAAATGAAAAACTGTTTTTT. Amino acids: CASSHRTQNEKLFF.

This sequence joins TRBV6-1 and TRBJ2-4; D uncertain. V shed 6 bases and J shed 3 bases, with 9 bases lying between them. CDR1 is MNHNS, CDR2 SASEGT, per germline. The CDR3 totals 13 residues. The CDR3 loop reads CASSPWGKNIQYF. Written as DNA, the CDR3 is TGTGCCAGCAGCCCGTGGGGCAAAAACATTCAGTACTTC.

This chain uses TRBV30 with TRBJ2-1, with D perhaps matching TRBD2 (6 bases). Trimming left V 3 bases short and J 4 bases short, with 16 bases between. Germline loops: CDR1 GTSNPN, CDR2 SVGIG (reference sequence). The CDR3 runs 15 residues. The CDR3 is CAWSYKQAGYNEQFF. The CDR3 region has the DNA TGTGCCTGGAGCTATAAACAGGCGGGATACAATGAGCAGTTCTTC.

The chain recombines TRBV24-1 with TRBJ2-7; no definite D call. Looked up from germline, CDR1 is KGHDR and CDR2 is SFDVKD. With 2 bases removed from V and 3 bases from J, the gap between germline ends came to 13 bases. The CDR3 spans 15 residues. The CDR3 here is CATSDSSAPLYEQYF. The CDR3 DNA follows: TGTGCCACCAGTGATTCATCCGCCCCACTCTACGAGCAGTACTTC.

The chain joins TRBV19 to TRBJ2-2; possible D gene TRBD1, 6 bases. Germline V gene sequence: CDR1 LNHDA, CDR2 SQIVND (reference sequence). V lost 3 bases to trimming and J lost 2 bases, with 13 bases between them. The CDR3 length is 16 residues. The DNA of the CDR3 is TGTGCCAGTAGTATCCTACAGGGCGCAAACACCGGGGAGCTGTTTTTT. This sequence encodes CASSILQGANTGELFF.

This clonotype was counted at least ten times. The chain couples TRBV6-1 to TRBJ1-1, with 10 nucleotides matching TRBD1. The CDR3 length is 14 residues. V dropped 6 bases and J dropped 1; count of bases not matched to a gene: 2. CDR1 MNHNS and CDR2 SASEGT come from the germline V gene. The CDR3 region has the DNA TGTGCCAGCAGCGACAGGGGGCAGAACACTGAAGCTTTCTTT. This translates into CASSDRGQNTEAFF.

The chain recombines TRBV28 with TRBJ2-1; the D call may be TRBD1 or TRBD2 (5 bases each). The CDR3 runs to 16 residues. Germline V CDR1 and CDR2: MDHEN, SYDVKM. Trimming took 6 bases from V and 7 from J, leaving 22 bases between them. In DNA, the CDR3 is TGTGCCAGCAGGCCTACCGGGACCAATTTACTTAATGAGCAGTTCTTC. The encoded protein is CASRPTGTNLLNEQFF.

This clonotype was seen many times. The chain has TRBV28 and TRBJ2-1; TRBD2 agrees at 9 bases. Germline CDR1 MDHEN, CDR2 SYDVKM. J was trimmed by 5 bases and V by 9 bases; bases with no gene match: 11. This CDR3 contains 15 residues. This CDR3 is CASHRGLAGNNEQFF. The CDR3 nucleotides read TGTGCCAGTCACAGGGGCCTAGCGGGAAACAATGAGCAGTTCTTC.

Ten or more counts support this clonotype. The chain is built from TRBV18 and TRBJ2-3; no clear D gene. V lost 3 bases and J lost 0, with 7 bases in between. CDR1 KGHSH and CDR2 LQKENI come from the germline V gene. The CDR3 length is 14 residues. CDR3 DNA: TGTGCCAGCTCACCCACGAGGAGCACAGATACGCAGTATTTT. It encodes CASSPTRSTDTQYF.

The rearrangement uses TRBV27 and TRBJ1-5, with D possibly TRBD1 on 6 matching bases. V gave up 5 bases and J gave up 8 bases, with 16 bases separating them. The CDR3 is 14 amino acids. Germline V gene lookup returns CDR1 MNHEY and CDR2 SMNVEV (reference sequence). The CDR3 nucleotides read TGTGCCAGCAGTGTTTACAGGGACTCGGAGCCCCAGCATTTT. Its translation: CASSVYRDSEPQHF.

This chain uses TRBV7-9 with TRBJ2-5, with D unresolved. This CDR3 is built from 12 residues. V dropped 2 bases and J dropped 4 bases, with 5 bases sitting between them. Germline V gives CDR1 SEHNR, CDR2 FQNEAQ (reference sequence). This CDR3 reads CASSLMPETQYF. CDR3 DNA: TGTGCCAGCAGCTTAATGCCAGAGACCCAGTACTTC.

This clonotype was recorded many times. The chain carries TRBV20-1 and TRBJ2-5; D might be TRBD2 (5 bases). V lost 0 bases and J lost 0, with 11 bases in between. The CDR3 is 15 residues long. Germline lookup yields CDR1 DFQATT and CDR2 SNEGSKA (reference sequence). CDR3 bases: TGCAGTGCTAGAGATCTGAGGGCAGACCAAGAGACCCAGTACTTC. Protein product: CSARDLRADQETQYF.

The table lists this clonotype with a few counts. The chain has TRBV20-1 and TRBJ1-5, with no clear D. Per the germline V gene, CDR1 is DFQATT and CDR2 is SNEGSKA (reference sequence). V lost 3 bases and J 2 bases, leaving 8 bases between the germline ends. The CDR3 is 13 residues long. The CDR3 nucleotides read TGCAGTGCTAGGACGGTTGGCAATCAGCCCCAGCATTTT. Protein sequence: CSARTVGNQPQHF.

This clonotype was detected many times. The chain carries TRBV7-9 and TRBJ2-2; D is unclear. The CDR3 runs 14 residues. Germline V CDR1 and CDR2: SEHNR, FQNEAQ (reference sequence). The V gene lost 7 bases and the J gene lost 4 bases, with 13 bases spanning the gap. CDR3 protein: CASTQEMGTGELFF. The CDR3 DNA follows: TGTGCCAGCACCCAGGAGATGGGCACCGGGGAGCTGTTTTTT.